The clone carrying this T cell receptor (beta chain) showed up just once. These data are taken from a study of control samples from healthy donors and cancer patients. Germline CDR1 SGHTA, CDR2 FQGTGA. The CDR3 runs to 13 residues. The V and J ends lost 5 bases and 5 bases, in that order; junction bases with no gene match: 5. Libraries were prepared by immunoSEQ multiplex PCR; TCRdb keeps only in-frame clonotypes and omits some of them. This sample has 150,000 or so clones, with 94% found just once. The clonotype originates from a woman aged 40 to 50 in good health. Sequences were obtained from blood. The genes are TRBV7-3 and TRBJ2-7, with 8 bases matching TRBD2. CDR3 sequence reads: CASSLGGVNEQYF. In DNA, the CDR3 is TGTGCCAGCAGCCTCGGGGGGGTAAACGAGCAGTACTTC. Combining the CDR3 with reference TRBV7-3 and TRBJ2-7 gives the whole variable domain GAGVSQTPSNKVTEKGKYVELRCDPISGHTALYWYRQSLGQGPEFLIYFQGTGAADDSGLPNDRFFAVRPEGSVSTLKIQRTERGDSAVYLCASSLGGVNEQYFGPGTRLTVT.